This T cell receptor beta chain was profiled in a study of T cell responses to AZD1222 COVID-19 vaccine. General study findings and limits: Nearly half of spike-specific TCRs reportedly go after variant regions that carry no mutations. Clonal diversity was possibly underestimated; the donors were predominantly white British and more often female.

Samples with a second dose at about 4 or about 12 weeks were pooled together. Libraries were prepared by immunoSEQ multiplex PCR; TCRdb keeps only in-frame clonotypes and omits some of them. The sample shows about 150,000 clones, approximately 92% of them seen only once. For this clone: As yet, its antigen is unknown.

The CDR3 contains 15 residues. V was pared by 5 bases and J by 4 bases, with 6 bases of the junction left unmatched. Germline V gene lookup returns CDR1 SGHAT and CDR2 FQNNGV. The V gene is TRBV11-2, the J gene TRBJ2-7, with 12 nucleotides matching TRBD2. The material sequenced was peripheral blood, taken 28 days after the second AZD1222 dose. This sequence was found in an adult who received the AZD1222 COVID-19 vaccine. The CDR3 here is CASSPLAGGLYEQYF. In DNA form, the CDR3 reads TGTGCCAGCAGCCCTCTAGCGGGAGGGCTATACGAGCAGTACTTC. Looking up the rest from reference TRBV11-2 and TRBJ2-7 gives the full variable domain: EAGVAQSPRYKIIEKRQSVAFWCNPISGHATLYWYQQILGQGPKLLIQFQNNGVVDDSQLPKDRFSAERLKGVDSTLKIQPAKLEDSAVYLCASSPLAGGLYEQYFGPGTRLTVT.